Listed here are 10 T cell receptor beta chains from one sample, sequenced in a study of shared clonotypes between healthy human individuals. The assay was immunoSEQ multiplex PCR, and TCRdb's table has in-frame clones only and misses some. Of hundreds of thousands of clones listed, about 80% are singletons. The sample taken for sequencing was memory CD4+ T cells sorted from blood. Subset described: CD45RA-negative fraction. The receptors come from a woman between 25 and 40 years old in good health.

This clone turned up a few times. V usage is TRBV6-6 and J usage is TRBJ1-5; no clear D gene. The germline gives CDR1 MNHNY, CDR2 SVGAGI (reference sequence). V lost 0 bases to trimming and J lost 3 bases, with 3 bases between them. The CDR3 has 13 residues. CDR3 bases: TGTGCCAGCAGTTACTCACCCAATCAGCCCCAGCATTTT. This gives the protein CASSYSPNQPQHF.

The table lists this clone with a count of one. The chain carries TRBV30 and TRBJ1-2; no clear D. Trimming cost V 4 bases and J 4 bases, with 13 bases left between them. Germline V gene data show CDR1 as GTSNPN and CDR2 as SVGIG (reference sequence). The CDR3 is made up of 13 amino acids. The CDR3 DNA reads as TGTGCCTGGACCGCCGGCCCCTCCTATGGCTACACCTTC. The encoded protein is CAWTAGPSYGYTF.

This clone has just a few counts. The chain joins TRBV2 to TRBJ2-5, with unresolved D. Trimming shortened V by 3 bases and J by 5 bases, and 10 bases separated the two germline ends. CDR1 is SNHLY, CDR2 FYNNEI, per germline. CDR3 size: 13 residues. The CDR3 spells CASSDWVKETQYF. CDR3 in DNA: TGTGCCAGCAGTGACTGGGTTAAGGAGACCCAGTACTTC. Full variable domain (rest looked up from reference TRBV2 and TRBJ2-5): EPEVTQTPSHQVTQMGQEVILRCVPISNHLYFYWYRQILGQKVEFLVSFYNNEISEKSEIFDDQFSVERPDGSNFTLKIRSTKLEDSAMYFCASSDWVKETQYFGPGTRLLVL.

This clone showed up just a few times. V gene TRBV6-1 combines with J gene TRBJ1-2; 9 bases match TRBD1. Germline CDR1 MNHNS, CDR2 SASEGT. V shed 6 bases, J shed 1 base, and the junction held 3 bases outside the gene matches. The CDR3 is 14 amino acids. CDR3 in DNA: TGTGCCAGCAGACAGGGGGCCGGTAACTATGGCTACACCTTC. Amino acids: CASRQGAGNYGYTF.

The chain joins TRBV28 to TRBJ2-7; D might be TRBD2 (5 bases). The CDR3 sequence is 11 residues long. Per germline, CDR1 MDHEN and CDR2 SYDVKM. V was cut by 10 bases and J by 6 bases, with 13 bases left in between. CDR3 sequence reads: CAIKRVSEQYF. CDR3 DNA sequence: TGTGCCATTAAGAGGGTCTCCGAGCAGTACTTC.

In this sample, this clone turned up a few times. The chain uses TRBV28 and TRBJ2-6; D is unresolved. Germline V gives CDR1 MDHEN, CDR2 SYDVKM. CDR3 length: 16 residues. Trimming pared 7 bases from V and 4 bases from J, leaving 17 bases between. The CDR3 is CASISLHTPGANVLTF. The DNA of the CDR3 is TGTGCCAGCATCTCTCTACACACCCCGGGGGCCAACGTCCTGACTTTC.

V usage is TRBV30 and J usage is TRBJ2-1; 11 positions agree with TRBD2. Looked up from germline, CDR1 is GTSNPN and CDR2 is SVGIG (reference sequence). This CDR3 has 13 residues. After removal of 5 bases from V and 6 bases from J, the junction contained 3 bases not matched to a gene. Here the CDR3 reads CAWSGTSGNEQFF. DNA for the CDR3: TGTGCCTGGTCCGGGACTAGCGGCAATGAGCAGTTCTTC.

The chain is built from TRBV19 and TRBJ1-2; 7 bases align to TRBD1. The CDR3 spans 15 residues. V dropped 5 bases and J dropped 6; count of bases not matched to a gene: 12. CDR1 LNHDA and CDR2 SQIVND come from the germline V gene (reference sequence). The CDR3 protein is CASSPSGRQGDGYTF. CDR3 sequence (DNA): TGTGCCAGTAGTCCCTCAGGGAGGCAGGGGGATGGCTACACCTTC.

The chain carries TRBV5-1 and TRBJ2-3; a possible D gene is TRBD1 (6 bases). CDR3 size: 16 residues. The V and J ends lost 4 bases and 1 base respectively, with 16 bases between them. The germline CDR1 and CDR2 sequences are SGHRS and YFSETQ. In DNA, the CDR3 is TGCGCCAGCAGCGTGGGGAATCCAGGGGGCACAGATACGCAGTATTTT. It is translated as CASSVGNPGGTDTQYF.

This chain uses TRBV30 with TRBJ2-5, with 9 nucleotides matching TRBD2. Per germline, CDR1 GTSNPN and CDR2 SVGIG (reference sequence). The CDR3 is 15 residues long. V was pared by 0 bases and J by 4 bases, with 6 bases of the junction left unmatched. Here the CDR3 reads CAWSVMSGRLETQYF. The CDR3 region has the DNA TGTGCCTGGAGTGTAATGAGCGGGAGGTTAGAGACCCAGTACTTC. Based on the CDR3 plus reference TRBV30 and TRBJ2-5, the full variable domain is SQTIHQWPATLVQPVGSPLSLECTVEGTSNPNLYWYRQAAGRGLQLLFYSVGIGQISSEVPQNLSASRPQDRQFILSSKKLLLSDSGFYLCAWSVMSGRLETQYFGPGTRLLVL.